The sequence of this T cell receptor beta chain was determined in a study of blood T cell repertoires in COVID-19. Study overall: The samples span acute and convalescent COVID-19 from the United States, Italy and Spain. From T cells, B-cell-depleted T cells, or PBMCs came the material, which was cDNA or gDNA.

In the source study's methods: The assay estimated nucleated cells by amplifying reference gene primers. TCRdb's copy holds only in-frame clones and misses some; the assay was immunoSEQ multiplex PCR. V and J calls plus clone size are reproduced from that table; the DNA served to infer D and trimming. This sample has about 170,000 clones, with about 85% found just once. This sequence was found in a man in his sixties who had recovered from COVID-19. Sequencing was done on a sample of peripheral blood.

The chain's CDR3 is CAISESPDRGDNRGYTF. In nucleotides, the CDR3 is TGTGCCATCAGTGAGTCGCCCGACAGGGGGGATAATCGGGGCTACACCTTC. V and J are TRBV10-3 and TRBJ1-2, with 9 bases fitting TRBD1. This CDR3 is 17 amino acids long. Germline CDR1 is ENHRY and CDR2 is SYGVKD. Trimming took 0 bases from V and 8 from J; bases not matched to a gene: 13.